This T cell receptor (beta chain) was obtained from a study of shared clonotypes between healthy human individuals. Naive-designated CD8 cells lacked CD45RO, were positively enriched for CCR7, and omitted terminally differentiated effector memory CD45RA+ cells. Germline V gene data show CDR1 as SGHDN and CDR2 as FVKESK. This CDR3 contains 18 residues. After removal of 1 base from V and 5 bases from J, the junction contained 13 bases not matched to a gene. Profiled with immunoSEQ multiplex PCR; TCRdb holds only in-frame clones, not every one. The table includes about 680,000 clones, just over 90% detected once. Findings and limits, study-wide: Since donors were few, the genetic and exposure-history diversity represented was limited.

Details on this clone: Its antigen is unidentified.

The V and J genes are TRBV14 and TRBJ2-5; 10 bases line up with TRBD2. Sequencing was done on a sample of naive CD8+ T cells sorted from blood. The sequence was collected from a man aged 25 to 40 in good health. The CDR3 loop is CASSQGGWLAGVAETQYF. CDR3 coding DNA: TGTGCCAGCAGCCAAGGGGGATGGCTAGCGGGAGTGGCGGAGACCCAGTACTTC.